These 10 T cell receptor beta chains share one sample of origin, sequenced in a study of control samples from healthy donors and cancer patients. Some clones are missing from TCRdb's copy, which holds only in-frame ones; the method was immunoSEQ multiplex PCR. The sample contains approximately 130,000 clones, around 90% of which appear only once. Sequences were obtained from blood. The receptors were sampled from a man aged 40-49 years in good health.

The chain has TRBV27 and TRBJ1-1, with a weak D call TRBD1 (5 bases). With 2 bases removed from V and 7 bases from J, the gap between germline ends came to 14 bases. The CDR3 sequence is 14 residues long. Per germline, CDR1 MNHEY and CDR2 SMNVEV (reference sequence). The DNA for the CDR3 is TGTGCCAGCAGTTTAAATGGGGGGAGGGTTGAAGCTTTCTTT. It is translated as CASSLNGGRVEAFF.

V is TRBV12-3 or TRBV12-4 and J is TRBJ2-3; unclear D gene. Deletions cut 11 bases from V and 4 bases from J, with 13 bases between. The CDR3 loop spans 12 amino acids. CDR3 coding DNA: TGTGCCTGCCAGTTTTTGGCAGATACGCAGTATTTT. Protein: CACQFLADTQYF.

V and J are TRBV15 and TRBJ1-3, with 7 bases lining up with TRBD1. V lost 4 bases, J lost 4 bases, and 10 bases stayed unmatched. Germline CDR1 and CDR2: LNHNV and YYDKDF (reference sequence). The CDR3 totals 16 residues. The DNA of the CDR3 is TGTGCCACCAGCAATCTTGTAAAGACAGGGGGAAACACCATATATTTT. As protein: CATSNLVKTGGNTIYF.

The genes are TRBV21-1 and TRBJ2-1; the table names TRBD1, a call not compared with the DNA. TRBV21-1 has pseudogene status. The CDR3 extends over 17 amino acids. CDR3 sequence reads: CASSKSGDRALFNEQFF. Written as DNA, the CDR3 is TGTGCCAGCAGCAAATCGGGGGACAGGGCCCTCTTCAATGAGCAGTTCTTC.

CDR3 residues: CASSKGVSNSPLHF. CDR3 DNA: TGTGCCAGCAGCAAAGGAGTCTCTAACTCACCCCTCCACTTT. The chain employs TRBV21-1 and TRBJ1-6. TRBV21-1 is flagged as a pseudogene. The CDR3 covers 14 residues.

This sequence joins TRBV30 and TRBJ1-2; D is undetermined. The CDR3 sequence is 14 residues long. CDR1 and CDR2 (germline): GTSNPN, SVGIG (reference sequence). The germline V and J ends were trimmed by 4 bases and 0 bases, with 12 bases remaining between them. CDR3 DNA: TGTGCCTGGATTGGTGGCCTAGCTAACTATGGCTACACCTTC. Translated: CAWIGGLANYGYTF.

This chain links TRBV7-9 with TRBJ1-2, with D unresolved. The CDR3 spans 13 residues. Trimming took 5 bases from V and 8 from J, leaving 15 bases between them. Germline V gene data show CDR1 as SEHNR and CDR2 as FQNEAQ (reference sequence). CDR3 nucleotides: TGTGCCAGCAGCGCAAACTTACTCGGAGGCTACACCTTC. Amino acid sequence: CASSANLLGGYTF.

The V call is TRBV7-9, the J call TRBJ2-7, with 12 bases lining up with TRBD1. Germline V gene sequence: CDR1 SEHNR, CDR2 FQNEAQ (reference sequence). The ends lost 3 bases at V and 5 bases at J; junction bases unmatched: 5. There are 15 residues in the CDR3. CDR3 residues: CASSFSGTGGHEQYF. The DNA of the CDR3 is TGTGCCAGCAGCTTCTCCGGGACAGGGGGCCACGAGCAGTACTTC.

The V and J genes are TRBV11-2 and TRBJ2-3, with unresolved D. V gave up 1 base and J gave up 5 bases, with 10 bases separating them. The CDR3 is 14 residues long. The germline V gene encodes CDR1 SGHAT and CDR2 FQNNGV. Here the CDR3 reads CASSLGPFRDTQYF. In DNA, the CDR3 is TGTGCCAGCAGCTTAGGTCCCTTTAGAGATACGCAGTATTTT.

This chain links TRBV5-1 with TRBJ2-1; no reliable D call. Trimming shortened V by 0 bases and J by 9 bases, and 16 bases separated the two germline ends. The germline V gene encodes CDR1 SGHRS and CDR2 YFSETQ. This CDR3 has 15 residues. CDR3 amino acids: CASSLAGSRIGEQFF. CDR3 in DNA: TGCGCCAGCAGCTTGGCTGGGTCCCGAATTGGTGAGCAGTTCTTC.